Detailed here is one T cell receptor beta chain. Its antigen is undetermined. This entry is derived from a study of blood T cells in healthy people across ages. Study information: Per two T cells, template switching captured roughly one barcoded beta molecule.

Healthy individuals of Caucasian origin from Russia, aged about 6 to 95, served as donors. Germline V gene lookup returns CDR1 MNHEY and CDR2 SVGAGI. The CDR3 sequence is 13 residues long. V lost 6 bases and J 11 bases, leaving 19 bases between the germline ends. Notes on the study in general: Strongly correlated with naive T cell percentage was TCR beta diversity.

Through a sample-barcoded 5' primer and a J-beta primer mix, a second PCR was run for roughly 6 to 12 cycles. TCRdb re-called the 5' RACE reads through MiXCR, storing one row per CDR3 protein. The table has 1.5 million or so distinct CDR3 sequences, around 39% seen once. V usage is TRBV6-5 and J usage is TRBJ1-2; no clear D. This TCR was sampled from a woman aged 18-29 years in good health. The sequenced sample consisted of blood. CDR3 sequence: CASSRGGSKRYTF. The CDR3 DNA is TGTGCCAGCAGCCGGGGTGGGTCGAAGAGATACACCTTC.